Below are 18 T cell receptor beta chains sequenced from a single sample in a study of early T cells in non-severe SARS-CoV-2 infection. TCRdb processed the 5' RACE reads anew with MiXCR; each CDR3 protein has one entry. The sample includes tens of thousands of distinct CDR3 sequences, 8% to 13% of them seen just once. The sample was whole blood, taken at baseline. These TCRs come from an adult who was a healthcare worker with PCR-confirmed SARS-CoV-2 infection or an uninfected control (not recorded which).

The rearrangement joins TRBV23-1 to TRBJ2-7; the D gene is possibly TRBD1 (6 bases). TRBV23-1 is classed as an ORF, of uncertain function. Trimming removed 8 bases at V and 2 bases at J, with 19 bases between. CDR3 size: 15 residues. In DNA form, the CDR3 reads TGCGCCAGCTGGGGGCCGACAGGACCTACCTACGAGCAGTACTTC. Amino acid sequence: CASWGPTGPTYEQYF.

This clonotype was recorded a few times. The V gene is TRBV4-2, the J gene TRBJ2-4; 10 bases line up with TRBD2. Germline assignment: CDR1 LGHNA and CDR2 YNFKEQ. V lost 0 bases, J lost 6 bases, and 11 bases stayed unmatched. The CDR3 loop spans 18 amino acids. CDR3 in amino acids: CASSQDRSHTSGVNIQYF. CDR3 bases: TGTGCCAGCAGCCAAGACAGATCCCACACTAGCGGGGTAAACATTCAGTACTTC.

There are a few counts of this clonotype. The DNA of the CDR3 is TGTGCCAGCAGCCGCTATGGACAGCCGGGAGTCCTCCTGTTTTTT. It yields the protein CASSRYGQPGVLLFF. The chain links TRBV12-3 or TRBV12-4 to TRBJ2-2; tentatively, D is TRBD1 or TRBD2 (6 bases each). V lost 6 bases and J lost 14, with 25 bases in between. The CDR3 totals 15 residues.

This clonotype was detected only a few times. J is TRBJ2-1 and V is TRBV11-2; TRBD2 aligns across 10 bases. This CDR3 has 15 residues. CDR1 SGHAT and CDR2 FQNNGV come from the germline V gene. Trimming took 4 bases from V and 4 from J; bases not matched to a gene: 4. The CDR3 nucleotides read TGTGCCAGCAGCTCCGGGACTAGCGCTTACAATGAGCAGTTCTTC. It yields the protein CASSSGTSAYNEQFF.

This clonotype was seen many times. The rearrangement uses TRBV2 and TRBJ2-2; 10 bases are shared with TRBD2. This CDR3 has 15 residues. V shed 5 bases and J 6 bases; nucleotides not matched to a gene: 6. In germline, CDR1 is SNHLY, CDR2 FYNNEI. The CDR3 protein is CASSLLAGAPGELFF. The CDR3 DNA follows: TGTGCCAGCAGTTTGCTAGCGGGAGCGCCCGGGGAGCTGTTTTTT.

This clonotype turned up a few times. The CDR3 sequence is CASRTGNTEAFF. DNA of the CDR3: TGCGCCAGCCGGACGGGGAACACTGAAGCTTTCTTT. This chain links TRBV10-2 with TRBJ1-1; no clear D gene. The germline V gene has CDR1 WSHSY and CDR2 SAAADI. This CDR3 has 12 amino acids. V was clipped by 8 bases and J by 1 base, with 8 bases between them.

This clonotype occurred a few times. The rearrangement links TRBV10-3 to TRBJ2-7; 9 bases map to TRBD1. Germline V gene data show CDR1 as ENHRY and CDR2 as SYGVKD. The CDR3 loop spans 13 amino acids. The J segment lost 6 bases and the V segment lost 5 bases, leaving 5 bases of the junction unmatched. In DNA form, the CDR3 reads TGTGCCATCAGTCGGACAGGGGAAGGCGAGCAGTACTTC. This sequence encodes CAISRTGEGEQYF.

The genes are TRBV9 and TRBJ1-1; D gene ambiguous. Germline V CDR1 and CDR2: SGDLS, YYNGEE. This CDR3 has 12 amino acids. V lost 4 bases, J lost 2 bases, and 6 bases lay in between. DNA for the CDR3: TGTGCCAGCAGCCTCGACAACACTGAAGCTTTCTTT. Translating gives CASSLDNTEAFF.

The chain employs TRBV27 and TRBJ2-5; TRBD2 agrees at 10 bases. Germline-derived CDR1 and CDR2 are MNHEY and SMNVEV (reference sequence). With 4 bases clipped from V and 4 bases from J, the junction kept 12 bases outside the gene matches. The CDR3 extends over 17 amino acids. Here the CDR3 DNA reads TGTGCCAGCAGTTCCTTTCGTGGGGTAGCGGGAGGAGAGACCCAGTACTTC. Its protein product is CASSSFRGVAGGETQYF.

The chain couples TRBV4-1 to TRBJ2-7, with D tentatively TRBD1 (5 bases). This CDR3 is 14 amino acids long. Trimming pared 5 bases from V and 7 bases from J, leaving 18 bases between. CDR1 is MGHRA and CDR2 is YSYEKL in the germline V gene. CDR3 DNA sequence: TGCGCCAGCAGCGATCCAATCAGGGAAGGAGAGCAGTACTTC. It translates to CASSDPIREGEQYF.

This clonotype was found many times. The chain employs TRBV4-2 and TRBJ1-5, with 7 bases lining up with TRBD1. V gave up 2 bases and J gave up 4 bases; unmatched junction bases: 5. The CDR3 is 15 residues long. Germline V gives CDR1 LGHNA, CDR2 YNFKEQ. CDR3 residues: CASSQSRGANQPQHF. The CDR3 DNA sequence: TGTGCCAGCAGCCAAAGCAGGGGGGCGAATCAGCCCCAGCATTTT.

This clonotype was seen repeatedly, ten times or more. The J gene is TRBJ2-3, the V gene TRBV11-3; tentatively, D is TRBD2 (6 bases). Germline CDR1 reads SGHNT; CDR2 reads YENEEA. Deletions cut 1 base from V and 4 bases from J, with 9 bases between. The CDR3 contains 14 residues. For the CDR3, the DNA is TGTGCCAGCAGCTTAGTGGGGGGTTCAGATACGCAGTATTTT. Its translation is CASSLVGGSDTQYF.

This clonotype was detected a few times. DNA for the CDR3: TGTGCCAGCAGCCCAACAGGGGGTAGATCTGGGGCCAACGTCCTGACTTTC. This translates into CASSPTGGRSGANVLTF. This chain connects TRBV6-5 to TRBJ2-6, with 8 bases that match TRBD1. Germline CDR1 reads MNHEY; CDR2 reads SVGAGI. V was clipped by 6 bases and J by 1 base; unmatched bases: 8. This CDR3 is 17 amino acids long.

This chain joins TRBV18 and TRBJ2-7; the match to TRBD2 covers 11 bases. V trimming: 3 bases; J trimming: 9 bases; junction bases outside the gene matches: 13. CDR1 is KGHSH and CDR2 is LQKENI in the germline V gene. The length of the CDR3 is 16 residues. The DNA of the CDR3 is TGTGCCAGCTCACCCGGACTAGCGGGCACACCCACGGGGCAGTACTTC. Protein: CASSPGLAGTPTGQYF.

This clonotype was seen a handful of times. V and J are TRBV27 and TRBJ2-2; D is ambiguous. Germline lookup yields CDR1 MNHEY and CDR2 SMNVEV (reference sequence). The CDR3 is 18 residues long. V shed 4 bases and J shed 1 base, with 19 bases lying between them. CDR3 nucleotide sequence: TGTGCCAGCAGTTCTCCCCGCTCGGTTCGTAAGAACACCGGGGAGCTGTTTTTT. Protein sequence: CASSSPRSVRKNTGELFF.

To note about this clonotype: A much bigger clone sits one base away, suggesting this may be a read error. V usage is TRBV19 and J usage is TRBJ1-1, with D possibly TRBD1 on 5 matching bases. The CDR3 length is 13 residues. CDR1 and CDR2 (germline): LNHDA, SQIVND (reference sequence). V was trimmed by 3 bases and J by 6 bases, leaving 11 bases between them. DNA for the CDR3: TGTGCCAGTAGTATGGAGTGGGGCGCTGAAGCTTTCTTT. Translated, it gives CASSMEWGAEAFF. Drawing the rest from reference TRBV19 and TRBJ1-1, the complete variable domain is DGGITQSPKYLFRKEGQNVTLSCEQNLNHDAMYWYRQDPGQGLRLIYYSQIVNDFQKGDIAEGYSVSREKKESFPLTVTSAQKNPTAFYLCASSMEWGAEAFFGQGTRLTVV.

The chain joins TRBV7-6 to TRBJ2-6; TRBD1 aligns across 7 bases. The CDR3 length is 18 residues. V lost 5 bases, J lost 0 bases, and 10 bases stayed unmatched. Germline V gene sequence: CDR1 SGHVS, CDR2 FNYEAQ. The CDR3 sequence: CASSPRTGPSSGANVLTF. In nucleotides, the CDR3 is TGTGCCAGCAGCCCAAGGACAGGTCCTAGCTCTGGGGCCAACGTCCTGACTTTC.

This clonotype came up a few times. The rearrangement joins TRBV29-1 to TRBJ2-5; 9 nucleotides agree with TRBD1. CDR1 and CDR2 (germline): SQVTM, ANQGSEA. The CDR3 contains 13 residues. V dropped 7 bases and J dropped 5; count of bases not matched to a gene: 8. The CDR3 loop reads CSADRGAGETQYF. As DNA, the CDR3 is TGCAGCGCGGACAGGGGCGCGGGGGAGACCCAGTACTTC.